A selection of T cell receptor beta chains follows, all from one sample in a study of cytomegalovirus exposure and HLA in healthy donors. This table comes from immunoSEQ multiplex PCR, and its TCRdb copy is limited to in-frame clones, with some not included. The repertoire consists of some 83,000 clones, with about 77% occurring once and the leading ten covering more than 3.5%. The source material was PBMCs. The receptors originated from a man aged 55 to 70 in good health and CMV-seronegative. The CDR3 runs from the conserved cysteine through the conserved F or W. The order of the fields is CDR3 protein, CDR3 length, J gene, V gene.

cdr3_aa: CAGNRQGALDEQYF
cdr3_length: 14
j_call: TRBJ2-7
v_call: TRBV28

cdr3_aa: CASSRVSGGSGANVLTF
cdr3_length: 17
j_call: TRBJ2-6
v_call: TRBV21-1

cdr3_aa: CASSQTGAKDTQYF
cdr3_length: 14
j_call: TRBJ2-3
v_call: TRBV4-2

cdr3_aa: CASSIPITGGSYGYTF
cdr3_length: 16
j_call: TRBJ1-2
v_call: TRBV19

cdr3_aa: CASSEEQRVWEKLFF
cdr3_length: 15
j_call: TRBJ1-4
v_call: TRBV6-1

cdr3_aa: CASSPWTGAEQYF
cdr3_length: 13
j_call: TRBJ2-7
v_call: TRBV7-6

cdr3_aa: CASSVDSWSVSQYF
cdr3_length: 14
j_call: TRBJ2-5
v_call: TRBV9

cdr3_aa: CASSLVGGVIVEQFF
cdr3_length: 15
j_call: TRBJ2-1
v_call: TRBV11-2

cdr3_aa: CASSVVGGNTEAFF
cdr3_length: 14
j_call: TRBJ1-1
v_call: TRBV9

cdr3_aa: CASSFRAGDNEQFF
cdr3_length: 14
j_call: TRBJ2-1
v_call: TRBV5-1

cdr3_aa: CASSLVGTGGFTEAFF
cdr3_length: 16
j_call: TRBJ1-1
v_call: TRBV5-6

cdr3_aa: CASGLNRVGEKLFF
cdr3_length: 14
j_call: TRBJ1-4
v_call: TRBV12-5

cdr3_aa: CASSDGAVAPGELFF
cdr3_length: 15
j_call: TRBJ2-2
v_call: TRBV2

cdr3_aa: CASSSGTSGGVADTQYF
cdr3_length: 17
j_call: TRBJ2-3
v_call: TRBV5-1

cdr3_aa: CAWIGQVRHEQYF
cdr3_length: 13
j_call: TRBJ2-7
v_call: TRBV30

cdr3_aa: CASSPTPPRGVTNYGYTF
cdr3_length: 18
j_call: TRBJ1-2
v_call: TRBV11-3

cdr3_aa: CASSQLGGGVLAKNIQYF
cdr3_length: 18
j_call: TRBJ2-4
v_call: TRBV4-1

cdr3_aa: CASSRQGSSVPGELFF
cdr3_length: 16
j_call: TRBJ2-2
v_call: TRBV6-4

cdr3_aa: CASSYGGAQETQYF
cdr3_length: 14
j_call: TRBJ2-5
v_call: TRBV6-5

cdr3_aa: CASSLPPGQASYEQYF
cdr3_length: 16
j_call: TRBJ2-7
v_call: TRBV19

cdr3_aa: CASSVGTGSEAFF
cdr3_length: 13
j_call: TRBJ1-1
v_call: TRBV9

cdr3_aa: CSSSARDGGLGQFF
cdr3_length: 14
j_call: TRBJ2-1
v_call: TRBV7-9

cdr3_aa: CASSQEIAGGGGNTQYF
cdr3_length: 17
j_call: TRBJ2-3
v_call: TRBV4-2

cdr3_aa: CASQTGTGHYEQYF
cdr3_length: 14
j_call: TRBJ2-7
v_call: TRBV10-2

cdr3_aa: CASSLGLAGGPSTDTQYF
cdr3_length: 18
j_call: TRBJ2-3
v_call: TRBV9

cdr3_aa: CASSLVADTQYF
cdr3_length: 12
j_call: TRBJ2-3
v_call: TRBV7-9

cdr3_aa: CSAVGGGKAYEQYF
cdr3_length: 14
j_call: TRBJ2-7
v_call: TRBV29-1

cdr3_aa: CSVGIVGVQGEQYF
cdr3_length: 14
j_call: TRBJ2-7
v_call: TRBV29-1

cdr3_aa: CASRSDSSNYGYTF
cdr3_length: 14
j_call: TRBJ1-2
v_call: TRBV27

cdr3_aa: CASSVGDRALHF
cdr3_length: 12
j_call: TRBJ1-6
v_call: TRBV2

cdr3_aa: CASSETHYRAVEQFF
cdr3_length: 15
j_call: TRBJ2-1
v_call: TRBV6-1

cdr3_aa: CASSHGMYYEQYF
cdr3_length: 13
j_call: TRBJ2-7
v_call: TRBV14

cdr3_aa: CAWKREWVGTEAFF
cdr3_length: 14
j_call: TRBJ1-1
v_call: TRBV30